What follows are 27 T cell receptor beta chains derived from one specimen sequenced in a study of technical replicates of blood from several donors. Produced via immunoSEQ multiplex PCR; TCRdb's table is partial and in-frame only. The sample carries roughly 80,000 clones, 94% recorded once. Sequenced material: T cells isolated from PBMCs. The receptors originated from a human donor in good health.

The rearrangement links TRBV7-2 to TRBJ1-5, with TRBD1 as a possible D gene (5 bases). Trimming took off 0 bases at V and 7 bases at J, with 13 bases between the two ends. Germline-derived CDR1 and CDR2 are SGHTA and FQGNSA. This CDR3 spans 15 amino acids. CDR3 nucleotide sequence: TGTGCCAGCAGCTTAGCATTGGGGGGTTCCCAGCCCCAGCATTTT. As protein: CASSLALGGSQPQHF.

This clone was seen once. V usage is TRBV5-5 and J usage is TRBJ1-1; 11 bases match TRBD1. The germline V gene has CDR1 SGHKS and CDR2 YYEKEE (reference sequence). The CDR3 extends over 20 amino acids. With 1 base clipped from V and 0 bases from J, the junction kept 14 bases outside the gene matches. CDR3 nucleotides: TGTGCCAGCAGCTTGTGGGGGACAGGGGGTATATTCACCATGAACACTGAAGCTTTCTTT. Residues: CASSLWGTGGIFTMNTEAFF.

The rearrangement uses TRBV2 and TRBJ2-7, with a tentative D call TRBD1 (6 bases). V gave up 6 bases and J gave up 3 bases, with 9 bases separating them. This CDR3 is built from 12 residues. Germline values: CDR1 SNHLY, CDR2 FYNNEI. CDR3 region: CASSRTDYEQYF. In DNA, the CDR3 is TGTGCCAGCAGCCGGACAGACTACGAGCAGTACTTC.

V usage is TRBV11-3 and J usage is TRBJ1-5; tentatively, D is TRBD1 (5 bases). CDR3 length: 13 amino acids. Germline V gene lookup returns CDR1 SGHNT and CDR2 YENEEA. The V end lost 5 bases, the J end lost 5 bases, and 10 bases lay between the germline ends. The CDR3 region has the DNA TGTGCCAGCAGCCTTGGGGGGGATCAGCCCCAGCATTTT. This translates into CASSLGGDQPQHF.

The chain links TRBV10-1 to TRBJ1-1, with 7 bases that match TRBD1. The CDR3 extends over 13 amino acids. The germline CDR1 and CDR2 sequences are WNHNN and SYGVQD (reference sequence). V shed 5 bases and J 2 bases; nucleotides not matched to a gene: 2. The CDR3 reads CASSRGRNTEAFF. The CDR3 region has the DNA TGCGCCAGCAGTAGGGGGCGAAACACTGAAGCTTTCTTT.

CDR3 nucleotide sequence: TGTGCCAGCAGTTCAGGGACTAGCGGGTCGGGAACCGGGGAGCTGTTTTTT. This gives the protein CASSSGTSGSGTGELFF. The genes are TRBV27 and TRBJ2-2; 12 bases align to TRBD2. V shed 4 bases, J shed 5 bases, and the junction held 8 bases outside the gene matches. The CDR3 has 17 residues. Per the germline V gene, CDR1 is MNHEY and CDR2 is SMNVEV (reference sequence).

This clone was seen a single time. CDR3 bases: TGTGCTAGTGGCGCCGGAACAGTTTATGAGACCCAGTACTTC. Amino acid sequence: CASGAGTVYETQYF. This sequence joins TRBV12-5 and TRBJ2-5; no clear D. The length of the CDR3 is 14 residues. CDR1 and CDR2 from the germline V gene are LGHNT and FRNRAP. Trimming took 6 bases from V and 5 from J, leaving 16 bases between them.

This sequence joins TRBV7-9 and TRBJ2-7, with unresolved D. CDR1 is SEHNR, CDR2 FQNEAQ, per germline (reference sequence). V was cut by 2 bases and J by 4 bases, with 6 bases left in between. This CDR3 has 12 amino acids. The CDR3 DNA is TGTGCCAGCAGCTTAATCGTGTACGAGCAGTACTTC. Amino acid sequence: CASSLIVYEQYF.

This clone came up once. The chain joins TRBV7-8 to TRBJ2-7; 7 bases are shared with TRBD1. The CDR3 contains 14 residues. Germline loops: CDR1 SGHVS, CDR2 FQNEAQ. Trimming at V came to 5 bases and at J to 3 bases, leaving 7 bases not matched to a gene. The CDR3 region is CASSGTVGSYEQYF. The CDR3 region has the DNA TGTGCCAGCAGCGGGACAGTCGGAAGCTACGAGCAGTACTTC.

The V call is TRBV6-5, the J call TRBJ2-7, with 11 nucleotides matching TRBD2. The CDR3 loop spans 14 amino acids. Germline trimming cut 5 bases from V and 5 bases from J; bases unmatched to any gene: 5. Germline CDR1 is MNHEY and CDR2 is SVGAGI. The CDR3 DNA follows: TGTGCCAGCAGTCCCCAACTAGCGGGAGACGAGCAGTACTTC. This gives the protein CASSPQLAGDEQYF.

J is TRBJ2-1 and V is TRBV7-3; TRBD2 agrees at 14 bases. Germline trimming cut 5 bases from V and 2 bases from J; bases unmatched to any gene: 14. Germline assignment: CDR1 SGHTA and CDR2 FQGTGA. The CDR3 is 20 amino acids. The CDR3 spells CASSLRTLGTSGRPYNEQFF. The CDR3 region has the DNA TGTGCCAGCAGCCTAAGGACATTAGGGACTAGCGGGAGACCCTACAATGAGCAGTTCTTC.

This clone was seen once. The chain carries TRBV5-4 and TRBJ1-2, with 9 nucleotides matching TRBD1. Germline CDR1 reads SGHNT; CDR2 reads YYREEE (reference sequence). V was pared by 2 bases and J by 7 bases, with 3 bases of the junction left unmatched. The CDR3 length is 13 residues. CDR3 DNA sequence: TGTGCCAGCAGCTTTAGGACAGGGGTTGGCTACACCTTC. Translated, it gives CASSFRTGVGYTF. The full variable domain, its missing parts supplied by reference TRBV5-4 and TRBJ1-2, is ETGVTQSPTHLIKTRGQQVTLRCSSQSGHNTVSWYQQALGQGPQFIFQYYREEENGRGNFPPRFSGLQFPNYSSELNVNALELDDSALYLCASSFRTGVGYTFGSGTRLTVV.

The chain employs TRBV9 and TRBJ2-3; 10 nucleotides match TRBD1. CDR1 SGDLS and CDR2 YYNGEE come from the germline V gene. This CDR3 contains 18 residues. The V and J ends lost 0 bases and 0 bases, in that order; junction bases with no gene match: 7. The CDR3 region is CASSVALGQGLSTDTQYF. The DNA of the CDR3 is TGTGCCAGCAGCGTAGCCTTGGGACAGGGGCTTAGCACAGATACGCAGTATTTT.

The genes are TRBV4-3 and TRBJ2-1, with TRBD2 matching 11 bases. The germline V gene has CDR1 LGHNA and CDR2 YSLEER. With V trimmed by 5 bases and J by 5 bases, 2 bases remained unmatched. The CDR3 sequence is 14 residues long. The DNA of the CDR3 is TGCGCCAGCAGCTGGGGACTAGCGGACAATGAGCAGTTCTTC. It specifies CASSWGLADNEQFF.

The chain uses TRBV15 and TRBJ1-2; 9 nucleotides line up with TRBD1. Germline V gene data show CDR1 as LNHNV and CDR2 as YYDKDF (reference sequence). CDR3 length: 16 amino acids. The junction had 6 bases not matched to a gene; V was cut back by 2 bases and J by 2 bases. CDR3 DNA: TGTGCCACCAGCAGACTTCCCGGGACAGGGAACTATGGCTACACCTTC. Protein product: CATSRLPGTGNYGYTF.

The V and J genes are TRBV5-6 and TRBJ2-1; the D gene is possibly TRBD1 (5 bases). V gave up 4 bases and J gave up 0 bases, with 20 bases separating them. This CDR3 region has 18 residues. Germline-derived CDR1 and CDR2 are SGHDT and YYEEEE. The CDR3 DNA follows: TGTGCCAGCAGCGATGGACATCAACCCATCAGCTCCTACAATGAGCAGTTCTTC. This gives the protein CASSDGHQPISSYNEQFF. Looking up the rest from reference TRBV5-6 and TRBJ2-1 gives the full variable domain: DAGVTQSPTHLIKTRGQQVTLRCSPKSGHDTVSWYQQALGQGPQFIFQYYEEEERQRGNFPDRFSGHQFPNYSSELNVNALLLGDSALYLCASSDGHQPISSYNEQFFGPGTRLTVL.

The V gene is TRBV7-9, the J gene TRBJ2-1; D is possibly TRBD2 (5 bases). Per germline, CDR1 SEHNR and CDR2 FQNEAQ (reference sequence). V was pared by 8 bases and J by 6 bases, with 17 bases between. The CDR3 consists of 14 residues. CDR3 sequence reads: CASGGLGSPNEQFF. The DNA for the CDR3 is TGTGCCAGCGGAGGACTTGGGTCCCCCAATGAGCAGTTCTTC.

This clone was observed a single time. The chain has TRBV28 and TRBJ2-7; the D gene is possibly TRBD1 (5 bases). The CDR3 is made up of 13 amino acids. Germline lookup yields CDR1 MDHEN and CDR2 SYDVKM. Trimming removed 1 base from V and 4 bases from J, with 8 bases in between. CDR3 sequence reads: CASSLLGVYEQYF. In nucleotides, the CDR3 is TGTGCCAGCAGTTTATTAGGGGTTTACGAGCAGTACTTC.

This rearrangement joins TRBV11-2 to TRBJ2-7; TRBD1 agrees at 8 bases. Germline values: CDR1 SGHAT, CDR2 FQNNGV. J was trimmed by 3 bases and V by 5 bases; bases with no gene match: 3. The CDR3 consists of 13 residues. The CDR3 DNA sequence: TGTGCCAGCAGCGCTGGACAGGGCTACGAGCAGTACTTC. Amino acids: CASSAGQGYEQYF.

The chain joins TRBV19 to TRBJ1-1; maybe TRBD1 (5 bases). The V and J ends lost 5 bases and 1 base respectively, with 14 bases between them. This CDR3 is 15 amino acids long. Germline V gene lookup returns CDR1 LNHDA and CDR2 SQIVND (reference sequence). The CDR3 here is CASSPTGIRNTEAFF. The CDR3 region has the DNA TGTGCCAGTAGTCCCACAGGAATAAGGAACACTGAAGCTTTCTTT.

V is TRBV6-1 and J is TRBJ2-7; tentatively, D is TRBD2 (6 bases). The CDR3 contains 13 residues. Trimming pared 5 bases from V and 4 bases from J, leaving 12 bases between. Germline V lookup: CDR1 MNHNS, CDR2 SASEGT. CDR3 region: CASSRDFGYEQYF. The CDR3 DNA sequence: TGTGCCAGCAGTCGGGACTTCGGGTACGAGCAGTACTTC.

The rearrangement links TRBV19 to TRBJ1-1, with 8 bases aligning to TRBD1. The germline CDR1 and CDR2 sequences are LNHDA and SQIVND (reference sequence). This CDR3 region has 16 residues. Trimming removed 5 bases from V and 3 bases from J; junction bases left unmatched: 11. The CDR3 loop is CASSERTGQTDTEAFF. The CDR3 bases are TGTGCCAGTAGTGAGCGGACAGGGCAGACGGACACTGAAGCTTTCTTT.

The chain links TRBV5-1 to TRBJ2-1; D is perhaps TRBD2 (6 bases). With 3 bases removed from V and 4 bases from J, the gap between germline ends came to 11 bases. CDR3 size: 14 residues. The germline V gene encodes CDR1 SGHRS and CDR2 YFSETQ. The CDR3 here is CASSYEGGYNEQFF. In DNA form, the CDR3 reads TGCGCCAGCAGCTACGAGGGAGGTTACAATGAGCAGTTCTTC.

The chain employs TRBV7-2 and TRBJ2-3; 13 bases line up with TRBD2. The length of the CDR3 is 18 residues. Germline values: CDR1 SGHTA, CDR2 FQGNSA. The J segment lost 0 bases and the V segment lost 5 bases, leaving 8 bases of the junction unmatched. The CDR3 region is CASSQRLAGGGSTDTQYF. CDR3 nucleotide sequence: TGTGCCAGCAGCCAAAGACTAGCGGGAGGTGGTAGCACAGATACGCAGTATTTT.

The V and J genes are TRBV6-1 and TRBJ1-2, with D possibly matching TRBD1 (5 bases). Germline CDR1 MNHNS, CDR2 SASEGT. V shed 2 bases and J shed 9 bases, with 19 bases lying between them. The CDR3 runs 15 residues. CDR3 nucleotide sequence: TGTGCCAGCAGTGAATGGGGCGGGGACTCTTATCGCTACACCTTC. This codes for CASSEWGGDSYRYTF.

V gene TRBV19 combines with J gene TRBJ2-3; D is ambiguous. The CDR3 contains 14 residues. The germline V gene has CDR1 LNHDA and CDR2 SQIVND (reference sequence). V lost 3 bases to trimming and J lost 2 bases, with 9 bases between them. The CDR3 sequence is CASSIMGNTDTQYF. In DNA, the CDR3 is TGTGCCAGTAGTATCATGGGCAACACAGATACGCAGTATTTT.

DNA for the CDR3: TGCAGCGCAGGGGTTACCACTGAAGCTTTCTTT. It yields the protein CSAGVTTEAFF. The V call is TRBV29-1, the J call TRBJ1-1, with D perhaps TRBD1 (6 bases). Per the germline V gene, CDR1 is SQVTM and CDR2 is ANQGSEA. Trimming removed 7 bases at V and 4 bases at J, with 10 bases between. The CDR3 totals 11 residues.